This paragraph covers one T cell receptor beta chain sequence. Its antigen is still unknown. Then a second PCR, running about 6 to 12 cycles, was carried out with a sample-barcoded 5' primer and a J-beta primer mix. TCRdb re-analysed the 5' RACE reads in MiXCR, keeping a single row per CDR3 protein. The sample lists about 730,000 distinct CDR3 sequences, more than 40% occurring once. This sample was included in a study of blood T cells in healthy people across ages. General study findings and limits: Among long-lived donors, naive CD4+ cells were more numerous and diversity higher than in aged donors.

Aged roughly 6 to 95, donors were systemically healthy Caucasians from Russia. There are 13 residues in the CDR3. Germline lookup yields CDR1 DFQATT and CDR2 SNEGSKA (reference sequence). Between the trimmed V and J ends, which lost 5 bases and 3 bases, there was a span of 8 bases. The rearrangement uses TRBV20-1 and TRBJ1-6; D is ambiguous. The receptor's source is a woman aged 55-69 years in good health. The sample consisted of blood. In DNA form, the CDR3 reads TGCAGTGCTGCCCCGGTCTATAATTCACCCCTCCACTTT. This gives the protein CSAAPVYNSPLHF.